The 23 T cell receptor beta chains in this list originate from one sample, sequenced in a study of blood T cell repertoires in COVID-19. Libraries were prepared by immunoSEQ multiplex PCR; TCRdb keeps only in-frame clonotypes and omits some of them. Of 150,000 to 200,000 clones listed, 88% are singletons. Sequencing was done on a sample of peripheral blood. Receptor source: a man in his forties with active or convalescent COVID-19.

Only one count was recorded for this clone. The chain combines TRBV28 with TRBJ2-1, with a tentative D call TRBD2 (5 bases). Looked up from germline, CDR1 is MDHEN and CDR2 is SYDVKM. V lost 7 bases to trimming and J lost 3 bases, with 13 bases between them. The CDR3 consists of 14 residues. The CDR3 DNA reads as TGTGCCAGCATGAGCGGAACGTTCTACAATGAGCAGTTCTTC. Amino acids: CASMSGTFYNEQFF.

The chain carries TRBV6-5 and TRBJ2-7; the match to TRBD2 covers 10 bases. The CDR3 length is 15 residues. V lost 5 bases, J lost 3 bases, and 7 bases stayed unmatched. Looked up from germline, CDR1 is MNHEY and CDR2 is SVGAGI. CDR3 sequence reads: CASSRSGRDFYEQYF. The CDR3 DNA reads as TGTGCCAGCAGTCGAAGCGGGAGGGACTTCTACGAGCAGTACTTC.

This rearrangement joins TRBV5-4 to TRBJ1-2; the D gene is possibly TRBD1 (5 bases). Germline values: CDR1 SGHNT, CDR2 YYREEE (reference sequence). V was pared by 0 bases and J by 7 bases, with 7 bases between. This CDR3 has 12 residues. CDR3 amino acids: CASSLVGGGYTF. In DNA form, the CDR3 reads TGTGCCAGCAGCTTGGTGGGGGGTGGCTACACCTTC.

CDR3 DNA sequence: TGTGCCAGTAGTATAGATCAGAGGGTTATGTACTTC. Its translation is CASSIDQRVMYF. The chain recombines TRBV19 with TRBJ2-7; the D gene is possibly TRBD2 (5 bases). Trimming shortened V by 0 bases and J by 12 bases, and 12 bases separated the two germline ends. The V gene's germline CDR1 is LNHDA and CDR2 SQIVND (reference sequence). The CDR3 covers 12 residues. Supplemented by reference TRBV19 and TRBJ2-7, the full variable domain reads DGGITQSPKYLFRKEGQNVTLSCEQNLNHDAMYWYRQDPGQGLRLIYYSQIVNDFQKGDIAEGYSVSREKKESFPLTVTSAQKNPTAFYLCASSIDQRVMYFGPGTRLTVT.

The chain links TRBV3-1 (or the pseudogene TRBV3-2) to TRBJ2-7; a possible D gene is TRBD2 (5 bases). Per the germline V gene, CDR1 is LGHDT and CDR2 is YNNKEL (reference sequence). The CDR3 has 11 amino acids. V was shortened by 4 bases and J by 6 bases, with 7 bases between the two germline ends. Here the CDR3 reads CASSPGCEQYF. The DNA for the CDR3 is TGTGCCAGCAGCCCGGGATGCGAGCAGTACTTC.

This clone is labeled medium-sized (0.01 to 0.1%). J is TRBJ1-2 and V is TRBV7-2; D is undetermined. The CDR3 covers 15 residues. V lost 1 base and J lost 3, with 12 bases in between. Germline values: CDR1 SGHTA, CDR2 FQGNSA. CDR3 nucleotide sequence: TGTGCCAGCAGCTTAGTGGTCAGTAATCACTATGGCTACACCTTC. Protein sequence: CASSLVVSNHYGYTF.

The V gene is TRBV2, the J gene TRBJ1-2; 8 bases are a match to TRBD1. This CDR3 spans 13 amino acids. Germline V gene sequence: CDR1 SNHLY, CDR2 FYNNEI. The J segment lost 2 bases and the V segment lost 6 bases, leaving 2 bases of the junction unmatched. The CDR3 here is CASSGQGNYGYTF. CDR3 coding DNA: TGTGCCAGCAGCGGACAGGGAAACTATGGCTACACCTTC.

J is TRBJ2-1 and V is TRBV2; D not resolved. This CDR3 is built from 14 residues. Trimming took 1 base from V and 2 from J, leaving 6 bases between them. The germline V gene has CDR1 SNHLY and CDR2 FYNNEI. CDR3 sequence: CASSEVTAYNEQFF. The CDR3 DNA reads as TGTGCCAGCAGTGAAGTTACGGCCTACAATGAGCAGTTCTTC.

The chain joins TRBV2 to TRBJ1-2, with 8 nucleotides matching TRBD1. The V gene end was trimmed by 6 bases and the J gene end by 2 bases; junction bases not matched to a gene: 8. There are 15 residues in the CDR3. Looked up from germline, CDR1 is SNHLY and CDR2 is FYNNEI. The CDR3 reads CASRKDRQGNYGYTF. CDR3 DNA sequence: TGTGCCAGCAGAAAGGATAGACAGGGGAACTATGGCTACACCTTC.

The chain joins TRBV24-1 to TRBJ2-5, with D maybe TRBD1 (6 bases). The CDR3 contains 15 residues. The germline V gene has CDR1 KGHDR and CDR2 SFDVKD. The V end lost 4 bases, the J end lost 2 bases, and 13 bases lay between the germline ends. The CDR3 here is CATSDTDRYQETQYF. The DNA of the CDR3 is TGTGCCACCAGTGACACCGACAGGTATCAAGAGACCCAGTACTTC.

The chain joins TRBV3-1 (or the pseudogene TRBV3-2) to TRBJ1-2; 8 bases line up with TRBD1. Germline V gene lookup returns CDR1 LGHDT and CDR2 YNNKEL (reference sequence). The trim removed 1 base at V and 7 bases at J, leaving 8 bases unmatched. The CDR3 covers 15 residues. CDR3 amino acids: CASSQVIQGASGYTF. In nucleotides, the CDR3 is TGTGCCAGCAGCCAAGTTATTCAGGGGGCGAGTGGCTACACCTTC.

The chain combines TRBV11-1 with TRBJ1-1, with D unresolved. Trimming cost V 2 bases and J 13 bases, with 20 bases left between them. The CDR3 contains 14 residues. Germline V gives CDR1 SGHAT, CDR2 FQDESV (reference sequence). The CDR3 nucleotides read TGTGCCAGCAGCTTAAATCCTCTCGTAACTGGAGATTTCTTT. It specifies CASSLNPLVTGDFF.

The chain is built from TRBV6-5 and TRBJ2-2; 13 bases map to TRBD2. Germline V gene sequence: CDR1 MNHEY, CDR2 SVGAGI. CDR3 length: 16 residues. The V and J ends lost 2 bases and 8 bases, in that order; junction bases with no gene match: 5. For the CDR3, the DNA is TGTGCCAGCAGTTACGCACTAGCGGGGGGGCTGGGGGAGCTGTTTTTT. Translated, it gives CASSYALAGGLGELFF.

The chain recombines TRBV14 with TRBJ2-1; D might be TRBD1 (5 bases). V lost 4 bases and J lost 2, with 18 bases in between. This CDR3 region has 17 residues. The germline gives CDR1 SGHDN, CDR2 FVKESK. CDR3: CASSPPDRTHTYNEQFF. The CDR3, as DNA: TGTGCCAGCAGCCCCCCGGACCGGACACATACCTACAATGAGCAGTTCTTC. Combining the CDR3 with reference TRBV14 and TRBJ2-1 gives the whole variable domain EAGVTQFPSHSVIEKGQTVTLRCDPISGHDNLYWYRRVMGKEIKFLLHFVKESKQDESGMPNNRFLAERTGGTYSTLKVQPAELEDSGVYFCASSPPDRTHTYNEQFFGPGTRLTVL.

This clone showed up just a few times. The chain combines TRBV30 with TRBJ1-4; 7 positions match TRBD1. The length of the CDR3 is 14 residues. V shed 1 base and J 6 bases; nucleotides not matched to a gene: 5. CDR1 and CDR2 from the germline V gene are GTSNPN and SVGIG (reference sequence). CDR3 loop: CAWSAGQWDEKLFF. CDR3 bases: TGTGCCTGGAGTGCGGGACAGTGGGATGAAAAACTGTTTTTT.

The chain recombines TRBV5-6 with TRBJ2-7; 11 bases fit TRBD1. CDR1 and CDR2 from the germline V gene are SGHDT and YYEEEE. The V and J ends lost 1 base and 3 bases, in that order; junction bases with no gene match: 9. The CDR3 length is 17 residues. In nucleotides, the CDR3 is TGTGCCAGCAGCTTGTGGACAGGGGGCCGTGGGTACTACGAGCAGTACTTC. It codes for CASSLWTGGRGYYEQYF.

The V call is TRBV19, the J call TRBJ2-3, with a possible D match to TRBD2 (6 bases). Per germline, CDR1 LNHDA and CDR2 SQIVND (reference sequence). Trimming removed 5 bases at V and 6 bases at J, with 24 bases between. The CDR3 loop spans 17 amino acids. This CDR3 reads CASSLNRDSGYPDTQYF. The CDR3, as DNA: TGTGCCAGTAGTCTAAATCGAGATAGCGGATACCCCGATACGCAGTATTTT.

CDR3 sequence reads: CASSLAVGSVYEQYF. The CDR3 nucleotides read TGTGCCAGCAGCTTAGCGGTAGGCAGCGTCTACGAGCAGTACTTC. The chain couples TRBV7-2 to TRBJ2-7; D is ambiguous. CDR3 length equals 15 residues. Deletions cut 0 bases from V and 3 bases from J, with 12 bases between. Germline CDR1 reads SGHTA; CDR2 reads FQGNSA.

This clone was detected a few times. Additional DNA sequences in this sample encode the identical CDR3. The CDR3 bases are TGCGCCAGCAGCCAAACGGGTGCAACTAATGAAAAACTGTTTTTT. Its translation is CASSQTGATNEKLFF. The chain carries TRBV5-1 and TRBJ1-4; no definite D call. CDR3 size: 15 residues. V was cut by 4 bases and J by 0 bases, with 10 bases left in between. Germline V lookup: CDR1 SGHRS, CDR2 YFSETQ. The variable domain in full, with the rest retrieved from reference TRBV5-1 and TRBJ1-4, is KAGVTQTPRYLIKTRGQQVTLSCSPISGHRSVSWYQQTPGQGLQFLFEYFSETQRNKGNFPGRFSGRQFSNSRSEMNVSTLELGDSALYLCASSQTGATNEKLFFGSGTQLSVL.

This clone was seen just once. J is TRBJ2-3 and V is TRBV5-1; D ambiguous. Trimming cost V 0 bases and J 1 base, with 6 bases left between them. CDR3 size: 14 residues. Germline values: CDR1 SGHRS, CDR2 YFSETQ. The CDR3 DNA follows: TGCGCCAGCAGCTTGGAACGCGGCACAGATACGCAGTATTTT. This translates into CASSLERGTDTQYF.

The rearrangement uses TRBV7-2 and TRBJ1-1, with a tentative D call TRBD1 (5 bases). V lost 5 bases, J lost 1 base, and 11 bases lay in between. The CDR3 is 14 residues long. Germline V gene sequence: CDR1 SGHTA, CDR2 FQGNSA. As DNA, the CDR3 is TGTGCCAGCAGCCTGGGACTCCCGAACACTGAAGCTTTCTTT. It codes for CASSLGLPNTEAFF. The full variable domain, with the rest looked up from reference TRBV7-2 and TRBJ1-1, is GAGVSQSPSNKVTEKGKDVELRCDPISGHTALYWYRQSLGQGLEFLIYFQGNSAPDKSGLPSDRFSAERTGGSVSTLTIQRTQQEDSAVYLCASSLGLPNTEAFFGQGTRLTVV.

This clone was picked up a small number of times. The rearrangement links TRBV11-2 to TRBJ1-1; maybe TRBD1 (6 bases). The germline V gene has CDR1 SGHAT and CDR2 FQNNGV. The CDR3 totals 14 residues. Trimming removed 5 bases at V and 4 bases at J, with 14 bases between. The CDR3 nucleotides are TGTGCCAGCAGCCCCAGGGGCTTCATCACTGAAGCTTTCTTT. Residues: CASSPRGFITEAFF.

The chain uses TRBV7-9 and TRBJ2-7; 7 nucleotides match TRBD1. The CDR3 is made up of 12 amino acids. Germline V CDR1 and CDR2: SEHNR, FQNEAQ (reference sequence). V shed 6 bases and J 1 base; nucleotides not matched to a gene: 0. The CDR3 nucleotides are TGTGCCAGCAGGGGACAGTCCTACGAGCAGTACTTC. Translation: CASRGQSYEQYF.